In its sample, the clone carrying this T cell receptor beta chain was seen a few times. The data stem from a study of blood T cells in healthy people across ages. The use of a sample-barcoded 5' primer and a J-beta primer mix characterized a second PCR of about 7 to 12 cycles. From the 5' RACE reads, TCRdb called clonotypes with MiXCR, one entry per CDR3 protein. Here the sample spans 1.8 million or so distinct CDR3 sequences, 30% to 40% being singletons. The CDR3 consists of 17 residues. Trimming cost V 3 bases and J 2 bases; bases outside gene matches: 9. Germline CDR1 is ENHRY and CDR2 is SYGVKD. The sequenced sample consisted of blood. This receptor was identified in a human donor in good health. J is TRBJ2-3 and V is TRBV10-3; 9 bases align to TRBD2. Here the CDR3 DNA reads TGTGCCATCAGTGATCTGACTAGCGGAGCCGACACAGATACGCAGTATTTT. Its translation is CAISDLTSGADTDTQYF.